The clone carrying this T cell receptor (beta chain) was detected a few times. This sample is part of a study of shared clonotypes between healthy human individuals. How the authors handled the data: ImmunoSEQ yielded junction-only sequences lacking quality scores, so filtering differed. Some clones are missing from TCRdb's copy, which holds only in-frame ones; the method was immunoSEQ multiplex PCR. The V and J calls and clone size are taken from that table; D and trimming were inferred from the DNA. The repertoire holds about 1 million clones, with around 76% as singletons. Germline CDR1 and CDR2: LGHNA and YSLEER. Trimming stripped 0 bases from V and 9 bases from J, with 10 bases between. The CDR3 has 13 amino acids.

The source is a man aged 18 to 30 in good health. Sequenced input: memory CD4+ T cells sorted from blood. Subset: CD45RA-negative fraction. V gene TRBV4-3 combines with J gene TRBJ2-3; D remains ambiguous. CDR3 bases: TGCGCCAGCAGCCAAGATGGCAGTTTGACGCAGTATTTT. This encodes CASSQDGSLTQYF.